Shown below are 17 T cell receptor beta chains from a single sample sequenced in a study of regulatory T cells in long-lasting Graves disease. Researchers made TCR beta libraries by using iRepertoire HTBI primers and running Arm-PCR on CDR3 regions. TCRdb independently ran MiXCR on the multiplex PCR reads; one entry per CDR3 protein. Of 520,000 or so distinct CDR3 sequences in the sample, approximately 12% were seen once. As for time point: newly diagnosed GD, antithyroid drugs for less than 3 months. The TCR library was made from RNA extracted from PBMCs. This same sample was also part of a study on T cells in Graves' hyperthyroidism and ophthalmopathy.

The starting material was peripheral blood mononuclear cells (PBMCs), obtained at new diagnosis, from a patient treated with antithyroid drugs. The receptors derive from a woman aged 25 to 39 with Graves disease.

There are a few counts of this clonotype. The chain couples TRBV28 to TRBJ2-7; D not certain. Trimming removed 6 bases from V and 1 base from J, with 13 bases in between. The CDR3 has 14 amino acids. Germline-derived CDR1 and CDR2 are MDHEN and SYDVKM. The CDR3 spells CASSFALESYEQYF. In DNA, the CDR3 is TGTGCCAGCAGCTTCGCCCTAGAATCCTACGAGCAGTACTTC.

There are many counts of this clonotype. The chain uses TRBV24-1 and TRBJ1-1; D uncertain. CDR1 and CDR2 from the germline V gene are KGHDR and SFDVKD. Trimming removed 5 bases at V and 5 bases at J, with 11 bases between. The CDR3 covers 13 residues. CDR3 protein: CATSGGDWTEAFF. DNA of the CDR3: TGTGCCACCAGTGGGGGAGATTGGACTGAAGCTTTCTTT.

The CDR3 loop reads CASSQALGLQETQYF. The CDR3 region has the DNA TGTGCCAGCAGCCAGGCCCTGGGACTACAAGAGACCCAGTACTTC. The chain has TRBV14 and TRBJ2-5, with 7 nucleotides matching TRBD2. V trimming: 3 bases; J trimming: 2 bases; junction bases outside the gene matches: 6. The length of the CDR3 is 15 residues. Per the germline V gene, CDR1 is SGHDN and CDR2 is FVKESK.

This clonotype was counted between two and nine times. The chain links TRBV20-1 to TRBJ1-5; D is uncertain. V lost 6 bases to trimming and J lost 7 bases, with 19 bases between them. Germline values: CDR1 DFQATT, CDR2 SNEGSKA (reference sequence). The CDR3 is 14 amino acids. CDR3 DNA: TGCAGTGCCTTGGACTTCACCCGGAGACAGCCCCAGCATTTT. This codes for CSALDFTRRQPQHF.

This clonotype has ten or more counts. V and J are TRBV2 and TRBJ1-6; 8 bases align to TRBD1. V shed 4 bases, J shed 10 bases, and the junction held 3 bases outside the gene matches. The CDR3 spans 13 residues. The germline V gene encodes CDR1 SNHLY and CDR2 FYNNEI. The CDR3 spells CASSAGGRSPLHF. CDR3 DNA sequence: TGTGCCAGCAGTGCAGGGGGCAGGTCACCCCTCCACTTT.

This clonotype was seen ten or more times. This sequence joins TRBV9 and TRBJ2-7; 8 nucleotides match TRBD1. CDR3 size: 14 residues. Germline V gene lookup returns CDR1 SGDLS and CDR2 YYNGEE. The junction had 6 bases not matched to a gene; V was cut back by 0 bases and J by 7 bases. The CDR3 is CASSVEQGVGEQYF. The DNA for the CDR3 is TGTGCCAGCAGCGTAGAACAGGGGGTAGGGGAGCAGTACTTC.

This clonotype has a count of ten or more. The CDR3 nucleotides are TGTGCCACCAGTGACCCCTCGGACAGGGACAATGAGCAGTTCTTC. Its translation is CATSDPSDRDNEQFF. The V gene is TRBV24-1, the J gene TRBJ2-1; 8 nucleotides align to TRBD1. V was pared by 4 bases and J by 5 bases, with 6 bases of the junction left unmatched. In germline, CDR1 is KGHDR, CDR2 SFDVKD. This CDR3 comprises 15 residues.

This clonotype showed up just a few times. The chain links TRBV6-5 to TRBJ2-1; 10 bases line up with TRBD2. Trimming took 0 bases from V and 5 from J; bases not matched to a gene: 7. CDR1 is MNHEY and CDR2 is SVGAGI in the germline V gene. The CDR3 covers 17 residues. The CDR3 protein is CASSYSPLAGGNNEQFF. In DNA form, the CDR3 reads TGTGCCAGCAGTTACTCCCCCTTAGCGGGAGGAAACAATGAGCAGTTCTTC.

This rearrangement joins TRBV10-3 to TRBJ2-2, with D maybe TRBD1 (6 bases). The CDR3 has 14 amino acids. The germline V and J ends were trimmed by 10 bases and 1 base, with 13 bases remaining between them. Germline V lookup: CDR1 ENHRY, CDR2 SYGVKD. The CDR3 region is CATWGHENTGELFF. The CDR3 DNA reads as TGTGCCACCTGGGGACACGAGAACACCGGGGAGCTGTTTTTT.

This clonotype was recorded many times. The chain links TRBV19 to TRBJ1-1, with D unresolved. The CDR3 contains 11 residues. The V end lost 7 bases, the J end lost 8 bases, and 11 bases lay between the germline ends. CDR1 and CDR2 (germline): LNHDA, SQIVND (reference sequence). The CDR3 nucleotides read TGTGCCAGTATAGGGAGGGCAGAAGCTTTCTTT. Residues: CASIGRAEAFF.

This clonotype was observed many times. The V and J genes are TRBV2 and TRBJ1-5; D unresolved. CDR3 length: 13 amino acids. Deletions cut 6 bases from V and 6 bases from J, with 12 bases between. CDR1 is SNHLY, CDR2 FYNNEI, per germline. CDR3: CASSQAEGQPQHF. The CDR3 DNA reads TGTGCCAGCAGCCAGGCGGAAGGTCAGCCCCAGCATTTT.

This clonotype was found many times. This chain joins TRBV5-1 and TRBJ2-1, with a tentative D call TRBD1 (5 bases). Germline V gene lookup returns CDR1 SGHRS and CDR2 YFSETQ. The CDR3 has 13 amino acids. V dropped 4 bases and J dropped 10 bases, with 15 bases sitting between them. The CDR3 nucleotides read TGCGCCAGCAGCAATGGGCAGGGTCTAGAGCAGTTCTTC. Its protein is CASSNGQGLEQFF.

The table lists this clonotype with a few counts. The chain carries TRBV4-3 and TRBJ1-1; the match to TRBD1 covers 8 bases. The V gene end was trimmed by 0 bases and the J gene end by 3 bases; junction bases not matched to a gene: 6. CDR3 size: 16 residues. CDR1 LGHNA and CDR2 YSLEER come from the germline V gene. The CDR3 DNA follows: TGCGCCAGCAGCCAAGATTCGCTGACAGGGGACACTGAAGCTTTCTTT. Its translation: CASSQDSLTGDTEAFF.

This clonotype occurred many times. Its ends do not fully match the called genes, so a read error is possible. In nucleotides, the CDR3 is TGCGCCAGCAGCCGTTACACGGATCACAACACTGAAGCTTTCTTT. This gives the protein CASSRYTDHNTEAFF. This rearrangement joins TRBV7-9 to TRBJ1-1; D is unresolved. This CDR3 spans 15 amino acids. Germline CDR1 SEHNR, CDR2 FQNEAQ (reference sequence).

This clonotype was found a few times. The J gene is TRBJ2-5, the V gene TRBV5-1, with D unclear. The V end lost 4 bases, the J end lost 5 bases, and 15 bases lay between the germline ends. The CDR3 sequence is 14 residues long. Germline V lookup: CDR1 SGHRS, CDR2 YFSETQ. CDR3 bases: TGCGCCAGCAGCCAAACCACGGACGGGGAGACCCAGTACTTC. Translation gives CASSQTTDGETQYF.

As concerns this clonotype: A read error may explain this, as a much larger clone is one base away. The chain carries TRBV20-1 and TRBJ2-5; D perhaps matches TRBD2 (6 bases). The DNA end is a closer match to TRBJ2-1, so the J assignment may be wrong. The CDR3 is made up of 14 amino acids. The germline V gene has CDR1 DFQATT and CDR2 SNEGSKA (reference sequence). The chain's CDR3 is CSAPTEGGGETQFF. The CDR3 DNA follows: TGCAGTGCCCCAACCGAGGGCGGCGGGGAGACCCAGTTCTTC.

This clonotype showed up many times. This rearrangement joins TRBV27 to TRBJ2-1; TRBD1 might be the D (5 bases). Germline CDR1 reads MNHEY; CDR2 reads SMNVEV (reference sequence). CDR3 size: 22 residues. V was shortened by 6 bases and J by 3 bases, with 36 bases between the two germline ends. DNA for the CDR3: TGTGCCAGCAGCCGAGAGACTGCCATAGGGGCACCCCCTGGTAAAAGCTACAATGAGCAGTTCTTC. It encodes CASSRETAIGAPPGKSYNEQFF.